The rows below give T cell receptor beta chains drawn from one sample of a study of identifying expanded T cells in peripheral blood. Repertoires were generated with immunoSEQ multiplex PCR, while TCRdb's copy carries only in-frame clones and drops some. This table holds 91,000 or so clones, around nine tenths found once. The sample comprised blood. The origin of the receptors is a person aged 18-70 years in good health. Each CDR3 is given with its conserved first and last residue. D genes are given only for firm matches. Clone size is stated in some rows and not others, as once, few, many or a class when expanded.

j_call d_call v_call clone_size cdr3_aa cdr3_nt
TRBJ2-1 TRBD2 TRBV5-6 . CASSLGGGPSDEQFF TGTGCCAGCTCCCTCGGGGGAGGGCCATCGGATGAGCAGTTCTTC
TRBJ1-4 TRBD1 TRBV5-3 . CARRLKEGQGHIPNEKLFF TGTGCCAGACGCCTAAAGGAGGGACAGGGTCACATTCCAAATGAAAAACTGTTTTTT
TRBJ2-5 . TRBV10-3 . CATGGTGETQYF TGTGCCACAGGCGGTACGGGAGAGACCCAGTACTTC
TRBJ2-3 TRBD1 TRBV19 . CASSQKRGLAYTDTQYF TGTGCCAGTAGCCAGAAAAGGGGGCTAGCCTACACAGATACGCAGTATTTT
TRBJ2-1 . TRBV6-4 few CASSPKGEGDEQFF TGTGCCAGCAGTCCAAAGGGGGAGGGAGATGAGCAGTTCTTC
TRBJ2-5 . TRBV6-1 . CASSERVLEETQYF TGTGCCAGCAGTGAGAGGGTTTTAGAAGAGACCCAGTACTTC
TRBJ2-7 . TRBV5-1 . CASSLAAQVSYEQYF TGCGCCAGCAGCTTGGCCGCGCAGGTCTCCTACGAGCAGTACTTC
TRBJ2-5 TRBD1 TRBV2 once CASSARTGEETQYF TGTGCCAGCAGTGCCCGGACAGGGGAAGAGACCCAGTACTTC
TRBJ2-1 . TRBV4-2 . CASSQEVSAALGNEQFF TGTGCCAGCAGCCAAGAGGTCAGCGCGGCCCTCGGGAATGAGCAGTTCTTC
TRBJ2-7 . TRBV28 . CASSSDLAPTLYEQYF TGTGCCAGCAGTTCTGATCTAGCGCCGACTCTGTACGAGCAGTACTTC
TRBJ1-3 . TRBV6-5 . CASIEPGPGNTIYF TGTGCCAGCATTGAACCGGGACCTGGAAACACCATATATTTT
TRBJ1-2 . TRBV11-2 . CASSLNPKVYGYTF TGTGCCAGCAGCTTAAATCCCAAGGTCTATGGCTACACCTTC
TRBJ1-2 . TRBV10-3 . CAISDVDTSNYGYTF TGTGCCATCAGTGACGTGGACACTTCTAACTATGGCTACACCTTC
TRBJ2-2 TRBD2 TRBV19 . CASSFEGLAGEYGELFF TGTGCCAGTAGTTTTGAAGGACTAGCGGGGGAGTACGGGGAGCTGTTTTTT
TRBJ1-5 . TRBV30 . CAWSPSKNQPQHF TGTGCCTGGAGTCCCTCCAAGAATCAGCCCCAGCATTTT
TRBJ2-5 . TRBV30 . CAWSVLSETQYF TGTGCCTGGAGTGTGCTCTCAGAGACCCAGTACTTC
TRBJ2-2 . TRBV6-1 once CASAGKSGATGELFF TGTGCCAGCGCCGGAAAGTCAGGGGCCACCGGGGAGCTGTTTTTT
TRBJ2-6 . TRBV5-1 . CASSFKQGSWANVLTF TGCGCCAGCAGCTTCAAACAGGGCTCCTGGGCCAACGTCCTGACTTTC
TRBJ2-4 . TRBV30 once CAWSTLRGQNIQYF TGTGCCTGGAGTACATTACGGGGGCAAAACATTCAGTACTTC